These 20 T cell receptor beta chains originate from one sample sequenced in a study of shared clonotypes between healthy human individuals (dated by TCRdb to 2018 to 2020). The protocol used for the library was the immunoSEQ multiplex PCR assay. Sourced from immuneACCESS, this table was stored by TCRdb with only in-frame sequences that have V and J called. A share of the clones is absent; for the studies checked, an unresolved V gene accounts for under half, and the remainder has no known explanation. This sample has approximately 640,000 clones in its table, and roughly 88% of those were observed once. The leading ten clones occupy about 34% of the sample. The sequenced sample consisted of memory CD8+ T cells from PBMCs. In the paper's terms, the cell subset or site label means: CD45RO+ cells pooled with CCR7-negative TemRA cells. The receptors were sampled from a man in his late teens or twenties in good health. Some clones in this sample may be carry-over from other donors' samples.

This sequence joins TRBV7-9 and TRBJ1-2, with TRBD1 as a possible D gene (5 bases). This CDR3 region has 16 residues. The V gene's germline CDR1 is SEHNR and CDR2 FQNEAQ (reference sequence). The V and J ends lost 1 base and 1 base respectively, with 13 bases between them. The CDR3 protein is CASSLGASGGNYGYTF. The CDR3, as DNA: TGTGCCAGCAGCTTAGGGGCCTCCGGGGGTAACTATGGCTACACCTTC. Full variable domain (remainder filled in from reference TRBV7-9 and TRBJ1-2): DTGVSQNPRHKITKRGQNVTFRCDPISEHNRLYWYRQTLGQGPEFLTYFQNEAQLEKSRLLSDRFSAERPKGSFSTLEIQRTEQGDSAMYLCASSLGASGGNYGYTFGSGTRLTVV.

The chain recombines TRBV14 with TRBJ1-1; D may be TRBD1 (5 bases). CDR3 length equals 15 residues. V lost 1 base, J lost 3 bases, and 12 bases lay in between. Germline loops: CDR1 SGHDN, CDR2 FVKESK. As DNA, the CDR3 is TGTGCCAGCAGCCAAGTCCGGGGGTCGGACACTGAAGCTTTCTTT. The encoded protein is CASSQVRGSDTEAFF.

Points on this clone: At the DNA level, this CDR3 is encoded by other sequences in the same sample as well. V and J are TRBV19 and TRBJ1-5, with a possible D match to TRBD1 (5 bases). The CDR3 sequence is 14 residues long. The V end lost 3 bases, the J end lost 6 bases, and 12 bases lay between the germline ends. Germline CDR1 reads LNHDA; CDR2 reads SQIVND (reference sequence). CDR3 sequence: CASSIRDRGQPQHF. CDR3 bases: TGTGCCAGTAGTATCAGGGATCGGGGTCAGCCCCAGCATTTT.

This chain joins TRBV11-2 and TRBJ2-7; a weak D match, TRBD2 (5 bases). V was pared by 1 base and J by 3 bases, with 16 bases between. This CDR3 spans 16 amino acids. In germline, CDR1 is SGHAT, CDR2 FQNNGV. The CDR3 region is CASSLGAGLGRYEQYF. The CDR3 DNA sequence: TGTGCCAGCAGCTTAGGGGCGGGCTTAGGGCGCTACGAGCAGTACTTC. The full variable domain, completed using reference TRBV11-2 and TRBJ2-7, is EAGVAQSPRYKIIEKRQSVAFWCNPISGHATLYWYQQILGQGPKLLIQFQNNGVVDDSQLPKDRFSAERLKGVDSTLKIQPAKLEDSAVYLCASSLGAGLGRYEQYFGPGTRLTVT.

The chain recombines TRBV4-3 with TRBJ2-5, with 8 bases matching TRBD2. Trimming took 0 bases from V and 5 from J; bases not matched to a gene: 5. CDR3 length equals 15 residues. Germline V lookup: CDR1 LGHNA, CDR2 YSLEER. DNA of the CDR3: TGCGCCAGCAGCCAAGAGCGGTCGGGGGGGGAGACCCAGTACTTC. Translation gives CASSQERSGGETQYF.

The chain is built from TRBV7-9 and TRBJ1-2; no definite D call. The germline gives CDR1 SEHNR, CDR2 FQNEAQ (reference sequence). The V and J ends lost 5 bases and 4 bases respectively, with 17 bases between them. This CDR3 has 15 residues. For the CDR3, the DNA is TGTGCCAGCAGCCCCAGCCTTCTCCACTCCTATGGCTACACCTTC. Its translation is CASSPSLLHSYGYTF.

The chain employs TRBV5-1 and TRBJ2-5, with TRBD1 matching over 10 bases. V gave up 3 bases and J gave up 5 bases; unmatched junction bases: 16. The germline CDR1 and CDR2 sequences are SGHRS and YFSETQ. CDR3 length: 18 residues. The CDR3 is CASSSLGQGRVIVETQYF. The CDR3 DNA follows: TGCGCCAGCAGCTCTCTGGGACAGGGGCGGGTAATTGTGGAGACCCAGTACTTC. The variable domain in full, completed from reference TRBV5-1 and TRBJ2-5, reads KAGVTQTPRYLIKTRGQQVTLSCSPISGHRSVSWYQQTPGQGLQFLFEYFSETQRNKGNFPGRFSGRQFSNSRSEMNVSTLELGDSALYLCASSSLGQGRVIVETQYFGPGTRLLVL.

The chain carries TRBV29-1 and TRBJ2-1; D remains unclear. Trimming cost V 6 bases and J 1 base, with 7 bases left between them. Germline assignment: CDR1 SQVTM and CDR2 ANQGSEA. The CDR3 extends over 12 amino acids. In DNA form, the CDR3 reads TGCAGCGTCGAGTGGTCCTACAATGAGCAGTTCTTC. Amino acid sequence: CSVEWSYNEQFF.

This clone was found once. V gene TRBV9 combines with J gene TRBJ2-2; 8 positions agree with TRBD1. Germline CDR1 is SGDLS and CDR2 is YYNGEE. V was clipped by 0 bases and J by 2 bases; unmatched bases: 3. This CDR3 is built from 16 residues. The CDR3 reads CASSVGRGHNTGELFF. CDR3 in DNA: TGTGCCAGCAGCGTAGGCAGGGGGCATAACACCGGGGAGCTGTTTTTT.

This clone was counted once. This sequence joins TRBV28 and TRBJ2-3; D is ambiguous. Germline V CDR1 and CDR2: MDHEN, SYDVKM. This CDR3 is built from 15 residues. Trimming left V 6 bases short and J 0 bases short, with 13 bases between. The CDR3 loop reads CASRPTSTSTDTQYF. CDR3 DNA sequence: TGTGCCAGCAGACCCACATCGACTAGCACAGATACGCAGTATTTT.

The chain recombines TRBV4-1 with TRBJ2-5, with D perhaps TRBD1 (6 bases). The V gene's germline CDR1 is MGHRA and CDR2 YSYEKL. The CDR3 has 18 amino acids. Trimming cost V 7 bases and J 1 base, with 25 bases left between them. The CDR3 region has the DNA TGCGCCAGCAATCGGGCCAGAGAGTTGACAGGCCCCCAAGAGACCCAGTACTTC. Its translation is CASNRARELTGPQETQYF.

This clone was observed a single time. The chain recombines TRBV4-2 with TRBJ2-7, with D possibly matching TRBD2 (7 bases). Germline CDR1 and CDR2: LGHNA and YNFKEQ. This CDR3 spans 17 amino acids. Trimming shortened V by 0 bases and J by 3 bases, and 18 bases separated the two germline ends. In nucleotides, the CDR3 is TGTGCCAGCAGCCAAGATTGGGGGGGGCAGGAGGACTACGAGCAGTACTTC. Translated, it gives CASSQDWGGQEDYEQYF.

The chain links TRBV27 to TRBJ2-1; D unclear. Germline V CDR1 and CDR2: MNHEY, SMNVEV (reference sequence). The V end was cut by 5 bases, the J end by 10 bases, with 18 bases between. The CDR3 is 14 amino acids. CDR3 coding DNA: TGTGCCAGCAGTGTGGGTACCCTTCCAGAGGAGCAGTTCTTC. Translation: CASSVGTLPEEQFF.

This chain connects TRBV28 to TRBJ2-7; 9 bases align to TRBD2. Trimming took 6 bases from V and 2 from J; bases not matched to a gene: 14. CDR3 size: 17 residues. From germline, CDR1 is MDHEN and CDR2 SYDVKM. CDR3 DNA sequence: TGTGCCAGCAGACTCTTGCATGCGGGAGGGTCCACCTACGAGCAGTACTTC. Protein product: CASRLLHAGGSTYEQYF.

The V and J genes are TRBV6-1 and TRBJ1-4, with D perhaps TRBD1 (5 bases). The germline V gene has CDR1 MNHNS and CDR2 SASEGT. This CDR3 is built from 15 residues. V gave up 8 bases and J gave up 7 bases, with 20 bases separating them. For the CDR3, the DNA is TGTGCCAGCGGCCCACCGCAGGGATTGACTGAAAAACTGTTTTTT. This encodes CASGPPQGLTEKLFF.

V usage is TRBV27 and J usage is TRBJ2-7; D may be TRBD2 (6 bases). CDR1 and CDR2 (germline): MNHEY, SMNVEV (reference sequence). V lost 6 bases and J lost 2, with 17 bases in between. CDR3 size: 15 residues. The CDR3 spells CASSPGAGSAYEQYF. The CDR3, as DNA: TGTGCCAGCAGCCCCGGGGCCGGGAGCGCCTACGAGCAGTACTTC.

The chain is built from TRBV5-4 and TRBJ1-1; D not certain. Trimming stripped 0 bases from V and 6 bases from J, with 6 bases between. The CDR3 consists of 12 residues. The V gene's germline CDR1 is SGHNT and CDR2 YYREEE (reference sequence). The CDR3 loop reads CASSLAKAEAFF. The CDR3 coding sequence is TGTGCCAGCAGCTTGGCCAAGGCTGAAGCTTTCTTT.

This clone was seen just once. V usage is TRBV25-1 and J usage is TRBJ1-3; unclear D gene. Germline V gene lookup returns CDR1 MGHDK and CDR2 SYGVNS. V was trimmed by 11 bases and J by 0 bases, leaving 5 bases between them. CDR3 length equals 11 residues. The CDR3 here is CASNSGNTIYF. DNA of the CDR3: TGTGCCTCGAACTCTGGAAACACCATATATTTT.

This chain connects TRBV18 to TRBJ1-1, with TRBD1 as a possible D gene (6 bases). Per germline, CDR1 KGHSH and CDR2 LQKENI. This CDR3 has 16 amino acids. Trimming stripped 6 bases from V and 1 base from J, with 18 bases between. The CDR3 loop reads CASSPSRTVANTEAFF. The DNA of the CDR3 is TGTGCCAGCTCCCCATCAAGGACAGTGGCGAACACTGAAGCTTTCTTT.

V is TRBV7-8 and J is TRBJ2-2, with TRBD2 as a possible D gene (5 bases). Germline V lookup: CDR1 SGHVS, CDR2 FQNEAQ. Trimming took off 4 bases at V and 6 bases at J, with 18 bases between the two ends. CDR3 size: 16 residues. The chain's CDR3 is CASSSLRGSNAGELFF. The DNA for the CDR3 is TGTGCCAGCAGCTCCCTGCGAGGGAGTAATGCCGGGGAGCTGTTTTTT.